The clone carrying this T cell receptor beta chain was counted a few times. Time point meaning: sample taken at primary tumor resection. Sequencing was performed on whole RNA extracted from tumor and nontumor lung tissue, or from frozen PBMC, and the material was left unsorted. Patients with untreated early-stage non-small cell lung cancer, numbering approximately 79, were the donors. This CDR3 comprises 14 residues. The J segment lost 5 bases and the V segment lost 8 bases, leaving 8 bases of the junction unmatched. Single TCR cDNA molecules each had their own unique molecular identifier. TCRdb independently ran MiXCR on the 5' RACE reads; one entry per CDR3 protein. Among around 92,000 distinct CDR3 sequences listed, 12% were seen once. The sample originates from a study of spatial heterogeneity in lung cancer. Study information: As counted in raw reads, each unique TCR and UMI combination appeared more than ten times on average.

This receptor was identified in a male donor with early-stage non-small cell lung cancer. The chain combines TRBV12-3 or TRBV12-4 with TRBJ2-5; 10 nucleotides match TRBD2. The sequences come from PBMCs, collected at surgery. The CDR3, as DNA: TGTGCCAGCTCCCCGACTAGCGGGTATGAGACCCAGTACTTC. It translates to CASSPTSGYETQYF.